These T cell receptor beta chains were read from a single sample in a study of blood T cell repertoires in COVID-19. Sequenced by immunoSEQ multiplex PCR; TCRdb stores in-frame clones only, minus some. This sample yields more than 75,000 clones, of which approximately 82% are seen a single time; roughly 25% belongs to the top ten. Source material: peripheral blood. The source is a man in his sixties with acute or convalescent COVID-19. The CDR3 runs from the conserved cysteine through the conserved F or W. The order of the fields is CDR3 DNA, CDR3 protein, V gene, J gene, clone size, D gene. A D gene is named only where the DNA matches it firmly. Rows give clone size only sometimes, using once, few, many, or a class for an expanded clone.

TGTGCCAGTAACACGGAGGGGCCTGGCTATAATTCACCCCTCCACTTT	CASNTEGPGYNSPLHF	TRBV19	TRBJ1-6	NA	NA
TGTGCCAGTCGCCTTAGCTCGAGTCTGAACACCGGGGAGCTGTTTTTT	CASRLSSSLNTGELFF	TRBV28	TRBJ2-2	once	NA
TGCAGCGCCGGCAAGGGAGCGGGTTCCTACAGAGATACGCAGTATTTT	CSAGKGAGSYRDTQYF	TRBV29-1	TRBJ2-3	once	NA
TGTGCCAGCAGCTTTAACAGGGGAACCACAGATACGCAGTATTTT	CASSFNRGTTDTQYF	TRBV11-2	TRBJ2-3	NA	TRBD1
TGTGCCAGCTCACCTCGACAGGGAACCTACGAGCAGTACTTC	CASSPRQGTYEQYF	TRBV18	TRBJ2-7	NA	TRBD1
TGTGCCAGCAGCCCAACCGGGCAGGGTCAAAACATTCAGTACTTC	CASSPTGQGQNIQYF	TRBV6-2/TRBV6-3	TRBJ2-4	NA	NA
TGTGCCAGTAGTATGTGGGGGCAGGGAGCCAAAAACATTCAGTACTTC	CASSMWGQGAKNIQYF	TRBV19	TRBJ2-4	NA	NA
TGCGCCAGCAATATGCCGACAGGGGATTTCAATCAGCCCCAGCATTTT	CASNMPTGDFNQPQHF	TRBV5-1	TRBJ1-5	NA	TRBD1
TGTGCCAGCGTCAGACAGGGGGCGACCTATGGCTACACCTTC	CASVRQGATYGYTF	TRBV6-5	TRBJ1-2	NA	TRBD1
TGTGCCAGCAGCTTAGCGGACAGGCCCTCTTTCAGTGAGCAGTTCTTC	CASSLADRPSFSEQFF	TRBV7-9	TRBJ2-1	NA	TRBD1
TGTGCCAGCAGTTTGAGACCTAGCGGGGGGGCCTTCCTCGAGCAGTACTTC	CASSLRPSGGAFLEQYF	TRBV27	TRBJ2-7	NA	TRBD2
TGTGCCAGCAGCGGAGAGACAGGGCGAGGACATCAGCCCCAGCATTTT	CASSGETGRGHQPQHF	TRBV5-6	TRBJ1-5	NA	TRBD1
TGTGCCATCAGTGGTGGACAGGGGCCTAATGAAAAACTGTTTTTT	CAISGGQGPNEKLFF	TRBV10-3	TRBJ1-4	NA	TRBD1
TGTGCCAGCAGGACCGCCGGGACAGGGACTAATCAGCCCCAGCATTTT	CASRTAGTGTNQPQHF	TRBV21-1	TRBJ1-5	few	NA
TGCGCCAGCAGCCAACCCAGGGGGCAGGGGGCGCGGGATCAGCCCCAGCATTTT	CASSQPRGQGARDQPQHF	TRBV4-3	TRBJ1-5	NA	TRBD1
TGTGCCAGCAGTTACAGTGCGGGGTACTCTGAAGCTTTCTTT	CASSYSAGYSEAFF	TRBV6-5	TRBJ1-1	NA	NA
TGTGCCAGCAGCTTAAGGCACCTCGGGACAGCGAACACCGGGGAGCTGTTTTTT	CASSLRHLGTANTGELFF	TRBV7-3	TRBJ2-2	NA	TRBD1
TGTGCCAGCAGCCGGGGAGGAGTAGTGAACACTGAAGCTTTCTTT	CASSRGGVVNTEAFF	TRBV28	TRBJ1-1	NA	NA
TGTGCCAGCAATTTAGTCCTCAATCAGCCCCAGCATTTT	CASNLVLNQPQHF	TRBV2	TRBJ1-5	NA	NA
TGTGCCAGCAGTGATGGTCAACGGGGGGGCCCAGATACGCAGTATTTT	CASSDGQRGGPDTQYF	TRBV6-1	TRBJ2-3	NA	TRBD2
TGTGCCAGCACCCTAGGTTCGGATGAAAAACTGTTTTTT	CASTLGSDEKLFF	TRBV28	TRBJ1-4	NA	NA
TGTGCCAGCAGCATATCGGGACAGGGTGAGGAGACCCAGTACTTC	CASSISGQGEETQYF	TRBV9	TRBJ2-5	NA	TRBD1